What follows is one T cell receptor (beta chain) and its context. The sample comes from a study of blood T cell repertoires in COVID-19. Study in general: The analysed material was cDNA or gDNA that came from T cells, B-cell-depleted T cells, or PBMCs.

Produced via immunoSEQ multiplex PCR; TCRdb's table is partial and in-frame only. The sample records around 170,000 clones, about 77% being singletons. The CDR3 length is 15 residues. With 0 bases removed from V and 4 bases from J, the gap between germline ends came to 9 bases. Germline loops: CDR1 MNHEY, CDR2 SVGAGI. The genes are TRBV6-5 and TRBJ2-2, with D unclear. Sequencing was carried out using peripheral blood. This clonotype was obtained from an elderly woman with acute or convalescent COVID-19. The CDR3 region has the DNA TGTGCCAGCAGTTACTCGAGACAAGTCACCGGGGAGCTGTTTTTT. As protein: CASSYSRQVTGELFF.